This T cell receptor (beta chain) was identified during a study of regulatory T cells in long-lasting Graves disease. Study-wide context: Graves' patients with a new diagnosis had received antithyroid drugs under 3 months.

As to time point: newly diagnosed GD, antithyroid drugs for less than 3 months. There was RNA extracted from PBMCs, and the TCR library was made from it. This clonotype was detected ten times or more. The antigen is undetermined. The CDR3 covers 13 residues. Trimming removed 0 bases at V and 4 bases at J, with 6 bases between. Looked up from germline, CDR1 is SQVTM and CDR2 is ANQGSEA. Whole-study results and caveats: The TCR repertoire of persistent Graves' patients was less diverse than that of newly diagnosed ones. Persistent disease was characterized by preferential usage of TRBV28, TRBJ1-2 and TRBJ2-5.

With iRepertoire HTBI primers and Arm-PCR of CDR3 regions, TCR beta libraries were built. Each CDR3 protein is one row after TCRdb ran MiXCR on the multiplex PCR reads. Among about 540,000 distinct CDR3 sequences listed, roughly 14% were seen once. The data also belong to a second study, concerning T cells in Graves' hyperthyroidism and ophthalmopathy. From that study: Stable Graves' hyperthyroidism denoted no ophthalmopathy progression over 18 months.

This clonotype originated in a man aged 25 to 45 with Graves disease. The sample was peripheral blood mononuclear cells (PBMCs), taken at new diagnosis, from a patient treated with antithyroid drugs. The chain recombines TRBV29-1 with TRBJ2-2, with a possible D match to TRBD2 (6 bases). DNA for the CDR3: TGCAGCGTTGAAGAGGGAGGCACCGGGGAGCTGTTTTTT. The encoded protein is CSVEEGGTGELFF.